Listed here is a single TCR beta chain. Assay used: immunoSEQ multiplex PCR; TCRdb lists only in-frame clones, some missing. The table shows some 130,000 clones, with 85% to 90% occurring only once. The germline gives CDR1 SGHRS, CDR2 YFSETQ. The length of the CDR3 is 14 residues. V was clipped by 1 base and J by 2 bases, with 9 bases between them. The data derive from a study of radiation and T cells in renal cell carcinoma. Time point meaning: blood 2 weeks post-SBRT. Treatment given: 15 Gy SBRT to primary tumor, nephrectomy 4 weeks later. Sequencing used blood, obtained from a patient whose treatment included radiotherapy and nephrectomy. The chain carries TRBV5-1 and TRBJ2-5; D is ambiguous. This receptor was obtained from a woman aged 70 to 79 with renal cell carcinoma. In nucleotides, the CDR3 is TGCGCCAGCAGCTTGCTCACACCTCAAGAGACCCAGTACTTC. It codes for CASSLLTPQETQYF. The full variable domain, in which reference TRBV5-1 and TRBJ2-5 provide the parts outside the CDR3, is KAGVTQTPRYLIKTRGQQVTLSCSPISGHRSVSWYQQTPGQGLQFLFEYFSETQRNKGNFPGRFSGRQFSNSRSEMNVSTLELGDSALYLCASSLLTPQETQYFGPGTRLLVL.